This TCR beta chain was captured by sequencing in a study of cytomegalovirus exposure and HLA in healthy donors. About this clone: The antigen is not known.

It was with 60 Vbeta and 13 Jbeta primers that the PCR ran. Measured with immunoSEQ multiplex PCR; TCRdb has only the in-frame clones, and not every one. The table shows around 120,000 clones, with 60% to 85% occurring only once. Trimming removed 6 bases at V and 7 bases at J, with 19 bases between. The CDR3 totals 14 residues. Germline CDR1 reads MDHEN; CDR2 reads SYDVKM. Findings of the study overall: An ancestry cluster, one associated with Asian ancestry, reportedly showed fewer N-insertions than the roughly 670-donor mean in a later analysis.

Sequenced sample: PBMCs. The sequence derives from a young woman in good health and CMV-seronegative. The rearrangement links TRBV28 to TRBJ2-7, with a weak D call TRBD2 (6 bases). The CDR3 DNA sequence: TGTGCCAGCAGAAGGGGTTCAAACCGGGGGGAGCAGTACTTC. Protein sequence: CASRRGSNRGEQYF.